The 5 T cell receptor beta chains listed next were all sequenced from one sample in a study of blood T cell repertoires in COVID-19. The protocol was immunoSEQ multiplex PCR, while the TCRdb copy is restricted to in-frame clones and leaves out a portion. The top ten hold more than 15% of the sample, which has around 64,000 clones, 87% seen once. Specimen: peripheral blood. The receptors come from a woman aged 80 or over with acute or convalescent COVID-19.

This chain joins TRBV5-1 and TRBJ1-1, with TRBD1 matching 8 bases. Germline CDR1 reads SGHRS; CDR2 reads YFSETQ. The CDR3 runs 15 residues. Trimming took 4 bases from V and 1 from J; bases not matched to a gene: 6. The DNA for the CDR3 is TGCGCCAGCAGCCTCCCCGGACAGGGGAACACTGAAGCTTTCTTT. This codes for CASSLPGQGNTEAFF. The full variable domain, in which reference TRBV5-1 and TRBJ1-1 provide the parts outside the CDR3, is KAGVTQTPRYLIKTRGQQVTLSCSPISGHRSVSWYQQTPGQGLQFLFEYFSETQRNKGNFPGRFSGRQFSNSRSEMNVSTLELGDSALYLCASSLPGQGNTEAFFGQGTRLTVV.

This clone appeared many times. The rearrangement links TRBV5-5 to TRBJ1-1; D possibly corresponds to TRBD1 (5 bases). V was cut by 2 bases and J by 6 bases, with 11 bases left in between. The CDR3 spans 13 residues. The V gene's germline CDR1 is SGHKS and CDR2 YYEKEE (reference sequence). CDR3: CASSFQGDSEAFF. CDR3 nucleotide sequence: TGTGCCAGCAGCTTTCAAGGGGACTCTGAAGCTTTCTTT.

V and J are TRBV3-1 (or the pseudogene TRBV3-2) and TRBJ1-2; D is ambiguous. Germline V CDR1 and CDR2: LGHDT, YNNKEL (reference sequence). Trimming cost V 4 bases and J 2 bases, with 8 bases left between them. CDR3 length: 13 amino acids. CDR3 sequence reads: CASSPGGNYGYTF. In nucleotides, the CDR3 is TGTGCCAGCAGCCCGGGAGGAAACTATGGCTACACCTTC.

The rearrangement links TRBV5-1 to TRBJ1-6; D is ambiguous. Germline loops: CDR1 SGHRS, CDR2 YFSETQ. The CDR3 consists of 12 residues. The germline V and J ends were trimmed by 0 bases and 9 bases, with 4 bases remaining between them. The CDR3 spells CASSLDLSPLHF. In DNA form, the CDR3 reads TGCGCCAGCAGCTTGGATCTTTCACCCCTCCACTTT.

The V and J genes are TRBV5-1 and TRBJ1-1; no clear D gene. In germline, CDR1 is SGHRS, CDR2 YFSETQ. V lost 2 bases and J lost 4, with 9 bases in between. The CDR3 is made up of 13 amino acids. CDR3 nucleotides: TGCGCCAGCAGCTTACTAGGACCCACTGAAGCTTTCTTT. Its translation: CASSLLGPTEAFF.